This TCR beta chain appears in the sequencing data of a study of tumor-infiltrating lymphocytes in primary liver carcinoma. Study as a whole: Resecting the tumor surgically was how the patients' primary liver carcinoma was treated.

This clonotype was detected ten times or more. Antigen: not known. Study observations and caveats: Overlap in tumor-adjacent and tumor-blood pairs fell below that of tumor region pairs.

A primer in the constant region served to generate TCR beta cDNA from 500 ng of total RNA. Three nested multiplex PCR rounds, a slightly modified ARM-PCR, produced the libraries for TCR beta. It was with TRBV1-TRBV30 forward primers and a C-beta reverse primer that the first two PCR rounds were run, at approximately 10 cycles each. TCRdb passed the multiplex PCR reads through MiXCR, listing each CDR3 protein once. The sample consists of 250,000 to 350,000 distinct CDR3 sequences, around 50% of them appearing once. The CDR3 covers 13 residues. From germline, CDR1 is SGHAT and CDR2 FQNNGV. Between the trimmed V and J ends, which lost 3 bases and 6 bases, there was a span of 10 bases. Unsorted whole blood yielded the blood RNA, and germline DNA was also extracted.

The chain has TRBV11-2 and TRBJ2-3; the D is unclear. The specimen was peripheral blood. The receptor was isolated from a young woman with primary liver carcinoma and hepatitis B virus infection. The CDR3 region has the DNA TGTGCCAGCAGCTTCGGAGCCTCGGATACGCAGTATTTT. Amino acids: CASSFGASDTQYF. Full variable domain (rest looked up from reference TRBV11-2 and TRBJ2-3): EAGVAQSPRYKIIEKRQSVAFWCNPISGHATLYWYQQILGQGPKLLIQFQNNGVVDDSQLPKDRFSAERLKGVDSTLKIQPAKLEDSAVYLCASSFGASDTQYFGPGTRLTVL.